The clone carrying this T cell receptor beta chain showed up many times. What it binds is unknown. This sample stems from a study of CD8 T cells in ankylosing spondylitis. Study-level findings and limits: Peripheral blood samples showed relatively rare disease-linked clones, and these clones were CD8+. Roughly eight highly homologous variants formed a TCR beta motif that appeared characteristic of ankylosing spondylitis blood.

TCRdb re-called the 5' RACE reads through MiXCR, storing one row per CDR3 protein. The sample gives just under 350,000 distinct CDR3 sequences, about 14% of which show up once; around 0.99% is in the top ten. Between the trimmed V and J ends, which lost 3 bases and 0 bases, there was a span of 15 bases. CDR3 length equals 15 residues. Germline V gene sequence: CDR1 SQVTM, CDR2 ANQGSEA. This TCR derives from a male donor with ankylosing spondylitis or in good health (not recorded which). V and J are TRBV29-1 and TRBJ2-7; tentative D call: TRBD2 (7 bases). Sequencing was carried out using blood, either unsorted or a sorted T cell fraction (not recorded which). The CDR3 sequence: CSVEVTGGSSYEQYF. In nucleotides, the CDR3 is TGCAGCGTTGAGGTGACAGGCGGGAGCTCCTACGAGCAGTACTTC.